This record concerns one T cell receptor (beta chain) sequence. These data are taken from a study of T-cell memory formation after mild COVID-19. Study background: For the most part, TCR clusters were specific to one donor.

Germline V gene lookup returns CDR1 SGHRS and CDR2 YFSETQ. Trimming took off 5 bases at V and 0 bases at J, with 8 bases between the two ends. This CDR3 contains 14 residues. MiXCR, applied by TCRdb to the 5' RACE reads, yields one record per CDR3 protein. This table holds around 210,000 distinct CDR3 sequences, around 9.5% found once. Sequenced material: PBMCs or a T cell subset sorted from them (not recorded which). This receptor was taken from a man between 18 and 29 years old who had mild COVID-19 (a few samples of this study predate the infection). Cell type and time point are not known. This chain uses TRBV5-1 with TRBJ1-4; D not certain. The CDR3 sequence is CASSPTATNEKLFF. CDR3 DNA sequence: TGCGCCAGCAGTCCGACGGCAACTAATGAAAAACTGTTTTTT.